This T cell receptor (beta chain) appears in the sequencing data of a study of cytomegalovirus exposure and HLA in healthy donors. PCR involved 60 Vbeta and 13 Jbeta primers. The assay was immunoSEQ multiplex PCR, and TCRdb's table has in-frame clones only and misses some. The data contain 150,000 to 200,000 clones, more than 65% of them seen just once; the ten biggest clones take up 4.7%. With respect to this clone: The antigen is unknown.

The study, taken as a whole, reports: Usually a TCR sequence was rare, but some public TCRs were found in many donors. V- and J-gene trimming of TCR beta was linked (in a later analysis) to a missense DCLRE1C variant. Researchers reported from a later analysis that most CMV-associated TCR beta chains appeared HLA-restricted.

Sequences were obtained from PBMCs. The sequence was obtained from a man aged 18 to 30 in good health and CMV-seropositive.

The CDR3 loop is CASSLETVNTEAFF. The CDR3 nucleotides read TGTGCCAGCAGCTTGGAAACAGTGAACACTGAAGCTTTCTTT. V gene TRBV5-4 combines with J gene TRBJ1-1; D is unclear. The V gene's germline CDR1 is SGHNT and CDR2 YYREEE (reference sequence). V lost 0 bases to trimming and J lost 0 bases, with 6 bases between them. CDR3 length: 14 amino acids.